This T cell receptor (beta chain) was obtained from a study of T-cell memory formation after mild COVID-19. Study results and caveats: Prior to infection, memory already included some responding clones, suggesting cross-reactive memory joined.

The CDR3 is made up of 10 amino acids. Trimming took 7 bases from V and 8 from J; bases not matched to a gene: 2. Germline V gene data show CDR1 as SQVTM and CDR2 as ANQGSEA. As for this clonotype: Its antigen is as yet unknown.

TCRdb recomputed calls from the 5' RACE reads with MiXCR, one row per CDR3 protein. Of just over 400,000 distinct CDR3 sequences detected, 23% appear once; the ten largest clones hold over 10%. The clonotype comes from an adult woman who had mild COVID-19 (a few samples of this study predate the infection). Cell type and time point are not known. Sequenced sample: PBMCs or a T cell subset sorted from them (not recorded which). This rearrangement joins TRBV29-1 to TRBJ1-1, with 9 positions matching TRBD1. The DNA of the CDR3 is TGCAGCGGTGGGACAGGGGAAGCTTTCTTT. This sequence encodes CSGGTGEAFF.